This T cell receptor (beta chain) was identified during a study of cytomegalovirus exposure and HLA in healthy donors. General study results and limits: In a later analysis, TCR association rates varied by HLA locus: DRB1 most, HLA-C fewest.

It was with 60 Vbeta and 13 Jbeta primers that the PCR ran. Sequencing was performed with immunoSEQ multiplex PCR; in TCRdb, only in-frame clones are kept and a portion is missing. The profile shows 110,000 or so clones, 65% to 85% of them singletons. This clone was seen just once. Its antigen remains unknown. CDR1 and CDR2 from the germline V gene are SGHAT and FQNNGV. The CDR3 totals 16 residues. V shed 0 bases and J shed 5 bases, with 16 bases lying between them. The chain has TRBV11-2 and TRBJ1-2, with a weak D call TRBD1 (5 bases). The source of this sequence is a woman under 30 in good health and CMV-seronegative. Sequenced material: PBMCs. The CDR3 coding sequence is TGTGCCAGCAGCTTAGATTTGGTGACAGCCCCTTATGGCTACACCTTC. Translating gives CASSLDLVTAPYGYTF.